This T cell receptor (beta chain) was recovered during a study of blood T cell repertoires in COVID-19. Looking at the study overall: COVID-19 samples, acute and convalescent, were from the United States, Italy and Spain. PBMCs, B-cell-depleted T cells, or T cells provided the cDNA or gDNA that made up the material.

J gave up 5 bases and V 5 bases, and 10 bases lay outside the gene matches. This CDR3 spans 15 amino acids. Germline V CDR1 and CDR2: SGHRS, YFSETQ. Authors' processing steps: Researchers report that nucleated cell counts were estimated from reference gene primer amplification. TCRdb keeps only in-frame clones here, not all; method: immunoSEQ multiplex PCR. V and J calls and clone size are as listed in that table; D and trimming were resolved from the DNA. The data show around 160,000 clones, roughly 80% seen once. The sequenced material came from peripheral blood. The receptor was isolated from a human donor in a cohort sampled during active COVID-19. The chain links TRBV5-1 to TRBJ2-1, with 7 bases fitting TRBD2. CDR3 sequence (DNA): TGCGCCAGCAGGTCGGGGCTCCGGGGGGACAATGAGCAGTTCTTC. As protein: CASRSGLRGDNEQFF.